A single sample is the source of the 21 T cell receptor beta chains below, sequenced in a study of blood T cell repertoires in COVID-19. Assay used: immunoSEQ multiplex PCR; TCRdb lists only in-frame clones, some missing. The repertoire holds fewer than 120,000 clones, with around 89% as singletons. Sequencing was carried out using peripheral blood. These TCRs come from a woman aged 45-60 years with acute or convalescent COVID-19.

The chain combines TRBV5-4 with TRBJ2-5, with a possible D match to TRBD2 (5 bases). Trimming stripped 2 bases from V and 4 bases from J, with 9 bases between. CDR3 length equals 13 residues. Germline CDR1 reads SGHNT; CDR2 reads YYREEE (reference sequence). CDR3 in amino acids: CASSLGGGETQYF. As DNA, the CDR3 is TGTGCCAGCAGCTTAGGTGGAGGAGAGACCCAGTACTTC. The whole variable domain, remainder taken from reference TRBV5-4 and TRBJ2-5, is ETGVTQSPTHLIKTRGQQVTLRCSSQSGHNTVSWYQQALGQGPQFIFQYYREEENGRGNFPPRFSGLQFPNYSSELNVNALELDDSALYLCASSLGGGETQYFGPGTRLLVL.

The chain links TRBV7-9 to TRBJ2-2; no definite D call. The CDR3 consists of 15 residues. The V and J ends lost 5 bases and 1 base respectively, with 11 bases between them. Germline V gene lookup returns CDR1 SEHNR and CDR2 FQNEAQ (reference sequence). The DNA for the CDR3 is TGTGCCAGCAGCCCAGCGACTTGGAACACCGGGGAGCTGTTTTTT. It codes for CASSPATWNTGELFF.

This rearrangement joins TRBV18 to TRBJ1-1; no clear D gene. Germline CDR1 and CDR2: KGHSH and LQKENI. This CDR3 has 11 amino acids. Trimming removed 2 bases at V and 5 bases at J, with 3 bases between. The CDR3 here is CASSPLTEAFF. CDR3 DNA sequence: TGTGCCAGCTCACCATTAACTGAAGCTTTCTTT. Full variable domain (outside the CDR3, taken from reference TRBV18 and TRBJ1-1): NAGVMQNPRHLVRRRGQEARLRCSPMKGHSHVYWYRQLPEEGLKFMVYLQKENIIDESGMPKERFSAEFPKEGPSILRIQQVVRGDSAAYFCASSPLTEAFFGQGTRLTVV.

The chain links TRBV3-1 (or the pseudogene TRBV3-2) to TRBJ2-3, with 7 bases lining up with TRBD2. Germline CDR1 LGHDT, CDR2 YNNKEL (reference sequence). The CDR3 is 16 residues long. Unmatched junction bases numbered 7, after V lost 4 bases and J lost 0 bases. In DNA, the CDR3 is TGTGCCAGCAGCCCAGGACTAGGGCCGAGCACAGATACGCAGTATTTT. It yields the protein CASSPGLGPSTDTQYF.

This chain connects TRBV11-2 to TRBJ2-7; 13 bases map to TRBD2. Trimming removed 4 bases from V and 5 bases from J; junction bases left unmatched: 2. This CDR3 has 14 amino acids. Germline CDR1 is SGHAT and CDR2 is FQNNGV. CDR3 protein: CASSSGLAGNEQYF. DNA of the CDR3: TGTGCCAGCAGCTCGGGACTAGCGGGAAACGAGCAGTACTTC.

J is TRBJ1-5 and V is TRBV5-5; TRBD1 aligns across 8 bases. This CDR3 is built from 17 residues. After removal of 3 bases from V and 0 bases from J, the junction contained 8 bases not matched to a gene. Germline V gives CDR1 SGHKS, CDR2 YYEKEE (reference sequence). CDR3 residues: CASSSSGTGVSNQPQHF. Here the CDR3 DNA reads TGTGCCAGCAGCTCCTCCGGGACAGGTGTTAGCAATCAGCCCCAGCATTTT. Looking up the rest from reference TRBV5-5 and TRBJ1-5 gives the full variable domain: DAGVTQSPTHLIKTRGQQVTLRCSPISGHKSVSWYQQVLGQGPQFIFQYYEKEERGRGNFPDRFSARQFPNYSSELNVNALLLGDSALYLCASSSSGTGVSNQPQHFGDGTRLSIL.

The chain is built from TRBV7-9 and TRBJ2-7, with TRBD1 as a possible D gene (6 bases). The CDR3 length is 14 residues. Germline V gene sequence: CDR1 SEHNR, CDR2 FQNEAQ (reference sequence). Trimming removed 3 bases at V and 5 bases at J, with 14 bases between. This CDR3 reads CASSFRAGVNEQYF. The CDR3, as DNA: TGTGCCAGCAGCTTCCGGGCAGGGGTTAACGAGCAGTACTTC.

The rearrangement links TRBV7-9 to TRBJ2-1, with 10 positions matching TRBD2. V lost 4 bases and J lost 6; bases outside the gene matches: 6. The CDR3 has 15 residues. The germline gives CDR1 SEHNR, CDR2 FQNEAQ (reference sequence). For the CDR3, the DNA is TGTGCCAGCAGCTGGAGCGGGAGGGCCCCCAATGAGCAGTTCTTC. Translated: CASSWSGRAPNEQFF.

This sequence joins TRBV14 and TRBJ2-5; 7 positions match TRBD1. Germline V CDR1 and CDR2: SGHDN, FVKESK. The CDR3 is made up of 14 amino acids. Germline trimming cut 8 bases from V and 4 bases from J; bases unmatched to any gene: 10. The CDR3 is CASGVTGVGETQYF. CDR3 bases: TGTGCCAGCGGGGTTACAGGGGTAGGAGAGACCCAGTACTTC.

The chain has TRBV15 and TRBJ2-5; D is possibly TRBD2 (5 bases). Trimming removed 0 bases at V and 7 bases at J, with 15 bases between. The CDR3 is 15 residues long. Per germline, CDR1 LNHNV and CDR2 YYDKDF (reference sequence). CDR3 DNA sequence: TGTGCCACCAGCAGAGATAGGCTAGCTTCCCGGACCCAGTACTTC. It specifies CATSRDRLASRTQYF.

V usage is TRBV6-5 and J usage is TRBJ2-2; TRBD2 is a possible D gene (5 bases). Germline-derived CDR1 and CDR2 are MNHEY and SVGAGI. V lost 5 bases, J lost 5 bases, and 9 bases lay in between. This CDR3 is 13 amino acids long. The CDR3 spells CASSRGATGELFF. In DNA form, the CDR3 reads TGTGCCAGCAGTCGGGGTGCAACCGGGGAGCTGTTTTTT.

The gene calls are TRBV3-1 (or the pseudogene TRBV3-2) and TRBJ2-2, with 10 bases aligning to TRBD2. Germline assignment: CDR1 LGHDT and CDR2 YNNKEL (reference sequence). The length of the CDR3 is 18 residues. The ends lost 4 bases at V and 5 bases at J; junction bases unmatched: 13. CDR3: CASSLPSGSKFRTGELFF. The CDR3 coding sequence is TGTGCCAGCAGCCTCCCTAGCGGGAGTAAGTTTAGGACCGGGGAGCTGTTTTTT.

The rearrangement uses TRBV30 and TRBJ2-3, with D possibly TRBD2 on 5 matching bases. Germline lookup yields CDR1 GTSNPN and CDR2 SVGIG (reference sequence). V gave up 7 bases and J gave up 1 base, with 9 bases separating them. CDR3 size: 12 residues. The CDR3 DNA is TGTGCCTCTAGCATGGGCACAGATACGCAGTATTTT. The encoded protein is CASSMGTDTQYF.

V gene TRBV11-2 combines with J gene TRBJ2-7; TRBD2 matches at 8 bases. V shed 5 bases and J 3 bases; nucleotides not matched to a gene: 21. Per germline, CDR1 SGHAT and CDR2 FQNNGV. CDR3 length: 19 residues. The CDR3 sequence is CASSTRQSLTGTSNYEQYF. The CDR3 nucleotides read TGTGCCAGCAGCACCCGACAGAGTTTAACCGGGACTAGTAACTACGAGCAGTACTTC. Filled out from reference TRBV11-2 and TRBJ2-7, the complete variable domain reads EAGVAQSPRYKIIEKRQSVAFWCNPISGHATLYWYQQILGQGPKLLIQFQNNGVVDDSQLPKDRFSAERLKGVDSTLKIQPAKLEDSAVYLCASSTRQSLTGTSNYEQYFGPGTRLTVT.

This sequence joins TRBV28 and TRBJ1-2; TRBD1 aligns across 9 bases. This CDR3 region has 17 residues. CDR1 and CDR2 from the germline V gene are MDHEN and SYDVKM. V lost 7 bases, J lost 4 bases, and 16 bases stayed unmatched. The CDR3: CASKNPLTGGMSYGYTF. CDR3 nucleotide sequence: TGTGCCAGCAAGAATCCGTTAACAGGGGGCATGAGCTATGGCTACACCTTC.

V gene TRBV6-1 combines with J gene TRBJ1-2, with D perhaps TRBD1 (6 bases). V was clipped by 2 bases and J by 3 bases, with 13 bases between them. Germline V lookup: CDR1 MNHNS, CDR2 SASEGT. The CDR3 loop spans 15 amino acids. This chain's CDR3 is CASSESGGLDYGYTF. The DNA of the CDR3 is TGTGCCAGCAGTGAATCGGGGGGCCTCGACTATGGCTACACCTTC.

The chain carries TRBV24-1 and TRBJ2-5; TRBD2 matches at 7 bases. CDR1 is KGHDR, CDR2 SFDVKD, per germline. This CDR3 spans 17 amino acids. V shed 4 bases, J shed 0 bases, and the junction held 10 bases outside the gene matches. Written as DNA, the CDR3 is TGTGCCACCAGTGAAGGCGGGAGAGGAGGGAACCAAGAGACCCAGTACTTC. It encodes CATSEGGRGGNQETQYF.

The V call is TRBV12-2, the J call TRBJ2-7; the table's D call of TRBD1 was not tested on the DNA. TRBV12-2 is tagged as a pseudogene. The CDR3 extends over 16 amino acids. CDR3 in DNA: TGTGCAAGTCGCTTAGCGATGTTTAAAACACCCTACGAGCAGTACTTC. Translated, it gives CASRLAMFKTPYEQYF.

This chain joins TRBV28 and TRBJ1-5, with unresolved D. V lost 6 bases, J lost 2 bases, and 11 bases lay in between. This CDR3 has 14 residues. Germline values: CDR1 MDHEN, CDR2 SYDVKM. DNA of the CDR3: TGTGCCAGCAGCCCAGCGGTTGGCAATCAGCCCCAGCATTTT. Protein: CASSPAVGNQPQHF.

CDR3 coding DNA: TGTGCCAGCAGCTTAACCCGGGACAGGGGGAACTCACCCCTCCACTTT. It is translated as CASSLTRDRGNSPLHF. The V and J genes are TRBV7-9 and TRBJ1-6; 11 bases map to TRBD1. V was clipped by 2 bases and J by 10 bases; unmatched bases: 7. CDR3 length: 16 amino acids. The germline V gene has CDR1 SEHNR and CDR2 FQNEAQ (reference sequence).

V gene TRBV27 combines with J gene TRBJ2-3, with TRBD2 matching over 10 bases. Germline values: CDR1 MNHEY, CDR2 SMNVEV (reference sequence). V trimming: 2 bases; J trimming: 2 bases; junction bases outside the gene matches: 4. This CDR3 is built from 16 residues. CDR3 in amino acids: CASSLAGTSVTDTQYF. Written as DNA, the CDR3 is TGTGCCAGCAGTTTAGCCGGGACTAGCGTCACAGATACGCAGTATTTT.